A selection of T cell receptor beta chains follows, all from one sample in a study of cytomegalovirus exposure and HLA in healthy donors. Using immunoSEQ multiplex PCR, the repertoire was profiled, and TCRdb retains in-frame clones only, with some absent. In the table there are around 200,000 clones, under 70% of which are singletons. Material for sequencing was PBMCs. These receptors were obtained from a man aged 40-49 years in good health and CMV-seropositive. Each CDR3 is given with its conserved first and last residue. D genes are given only for firm matches. Clone size is not always given. Where it is, it says once, few, many or a class for expanded clones.

clone size	V gene	J gene	D gene	CDR3 protein	CDR3 DNA
-	TRBV4-3	TRBJ2-2	TRBD2	CASSQWALLAGVYTGELFF	TGCGCCAGCAGCCAGTGGGCACTACTAGCGGGGGTCTACACCGGGGAGCTGTTTTTT
-	TRBV7-2	TRBJ2-5	TRBD1	CASSSPARGSRETQYF	TGTGCCAGCAGCTCCCCCGCCAGGGGGAGCCGGGAGACCCAGTACTTC
-	TRBV12-5	TRBJ2-1	-	CASGLDLGANEQFF	TGTGCTAGTGGTTTGGATCTGGGGGCGAATGAGCAGTTCTTC
-	TRBV5-1	TRBJ2-7	-	CASSLRGEAHEQYF	TGCGCCAGCAGCTTGAGGGGTGAGGCCCACGAGCAGTACTTC
-	TRBV4-1	TRBJ2-3	TRBD2	CASSLGLTDTQYF	TGCGCCAGCAGCTTGGGACTAACAGATACGCAGTATTTT
-	TRBV2	TRBJ2-7	-	CASSRGTYEQYF	TGTGCCAGCAGTCGAGGGACCTACGAGCAGTACTTC
once	TRBV5-5	TRBJ2-3	TRBD2	CASSLARAGTDTQYF	TGTGCCAGCAGCTTGGCAAGAGCGGGGACAGATACGCAGTATTTT
once	TRBV28	TRBJ1-2	-	CASSLVAGVYGYTF	TGTGCCAGCAGTTTAGTCGCCGGGGTCTATGGCTACACCTTC
-	TRBV4-1	TRBJ2-7	-	CASSHQEGAGYEQYF	TGCGCCAGCAGCCATCAGGAGGGGGCAGGGTACGAGCAGTACTTC
-	TRBV5-5	TRBJ1-2	TRBD1	CASSLAAGQNYGYTF	TGTGCCAGCAGCTTGGCTGCGGGACAGAACTATGGCTACACCTTC
-	TRBV29-1	TRBJ2-3	-	CSAHTRRDSLWDTQYF	TGCAGCGCTCACACCCGGCGGGACAGCCTTTGGGATACGCAGTATTTT
-	TRBV7-8	TRBJ2-7	-	CASSYGVTQSYEQYF	TGTGCCAGCAGTTACGGGGTGACCCAATCCTACGAGCAGTACTTC
-	TRBV6-5	TRBJ1-5	-	CASRIPGVGAQPQHF	TGTGCCAGCAGAATACCGGGCGTAGGGGCTCAGCCCCAGCATTTT
-	TRBV6-1	TRBJ1-1	-	CASTREGAETEAFF	TGTGCCAGCACCCGCGAAGGGGCCGAGACTGAAGCTTTCTTT
few	TRBV7-6	TRBJ1-1	-	CASSFGQAVAFF	TGTGCCAGCAGCTTTGGGCAGGCCGTAGCTTTCTTT
-	TRBV10-3	TRBJ2-7	-	CAIRAGDTYEQYF	TGTGCCATCAGGGCAGGGGATACCTACGAGCAGTACTTC
few	TRBV5-1	TRBJ1-2	-	CASSLEGVRYGYTF	TGCGCCAGCAGCTTGGAAGGGGTACGCTATGGCTACACCTTC
-	TRBV5-1	TRBJ1-6	TRBD1	CASSLEGGNNSPLHF	TGCGCCAGCAGCTTGGAAGGGGGCAACAATTCACCCCTCCACTTT
-	TRBV9	TRBJ2-7	TRBD1	CASSGQGQGGTFPYEQYF	TGTGCCAGCAGCGGTCAGGGACAGGGCGGTACTTTTCCCTACGAGCAGTACTTC
-	TRBV19	TRBJ1-5	-	CASSTYRDQPQHF	TGTGCCAGTAGTACATACAGGGATCAGCCCCAGCATTTT
-	TRBV5-1	TRBJ1-4	-	CASSRTASGEKLFF	TGCGCCAGCAGCCGGACAGCCTCGGGCGAAAAACTGTTTTTT
-	TRBV2	TRBJ2-1	-	CASSERQTYNEQFF	TGTGCCAGCAGTGAGCGGCAGACCTACAATGAGCAGTTCTTC
-	TRBV21-1	TRBJ2-2	-	CASSGGRDRVGHNTGELFF	TGTGCCAGCAGCGGTGGCCGGGACAGGGTAGGGCATAACACCGGGGAGCTGTTTTTT
-	TRBV7-9	TRBJ2-5	TRBD2	CASSLGGGDQETQYF	TGTGCCAGCAGCCTCGGCGGGGGGGACCAAGAGACCCAGTACTTC
-	TRBV7-9	TRBJ1-4	TRBD1	CASSLLDRDNEKLFF	TGTGCCAGCAGCTTACTCGACAGGGATAATGAAAAACTGTTTTTT
-	TRBV5-6	TRBJ1-1	-	CASSEYSDTEAFF	TGTGCCAGCAGTGAGTACTCGGACACTGAAGCTTTCTTT
-	TRBV13	TRBJ2-2	TRBD2	CASSPGRPNTGELFF	TGTGCCAGCAGCCCCGGGAGGCCCAACACCGGGGAGCTGTTTTTT
-	TRBV19	TRBJ2-7	TRBD1	CASSMGTGGFYEQYF	TGTGCCAGTAGTATGGGGACAGGGGGCTTCTACGAGCAGTACTTC
-	TRBV6-5	TRBJ1-5	TRBD1	CASSWTGNNQPQHF	TGTGCCAGCAGTTGGACAGGCAACAATCAGCCCCAGCATTTT
once	TRBV25-1	TRBJ1-2	-	CASSPRSGDGYTF	TGTGCCAGCAGTCCCAGATCCGGAGATGGCTACACCTTC
-	TRBV5-1	TRBJ2-3	-	CASSLELVSSTDTQYF	TGCGCCAGCAGCTTAGAGCTAGTCTCGAGCACAGATACGCAGTATTTT
-	TRBV7-9	TRBJ1-6	-	CASSRSSYNSPLHF	TGTGCCAGCAGCCGGAGCTCCTATAATTCACCCCTCCACTTT
-	TRBV5-5	TRBJ1-5	-	CASSQEQGTHQPQHF	TGTGCCAGCAGCCAAGAGCAGGGGACGCATCAGCCCCAGCATTTT
-	TRBV9	TRBJ2-7	TRBD2	CASSAGGRGYEQYF	TGTGCCAGCAGCGCGGGGGGAAGGGGTTACGAGCAGTACTTC
-	TRBV9	TRBJ2-2	-	CASSPRITGELFF	TGTGCCAGCAGCCCGCGCATCACCGGGGAGCTGTTTTTT
-	TRBV7-9	TRBJ1-1	-	CASSLHLGAGTEAFF	TGTGCCAGCAGCTTGCATTTGGGGGCAGGCACTGAAGCTTTCTTT
few	TRBV4-1	TRBJ2-5	-	CASSQAVGATQETQYF	TGCGCCAGCAGCCAAGCGGTGGGAGCTACCCAAGAGACCCAGTACTTC
-	TRBV6-1	TRBJ1-2	-	CASETGSYGYTF	TGTGCCAGCGAAACAGGTTCCTATGGCTACACCTTC
-	TRBV6-4	TRBJ1-5	-	CASSLPPNVYSNQPQHF	TGTGCCAGCAGTCTCCCCCCAAACGTCTATAGCAATCAGCCCCAGCATTTT
-	TRBV5-1	TRBJ2-3	TRBD2	CASSFQGGWADTQYF	TGCGCCAGCAGCTTCCAGGGAGGGTGGGCAGATACGCAGTATTTT
-	TRBV6-1	TRBJ1-6	TRBD1	CASSYQGAGSPLHF	TGTGCCAGCAGTTATCAGGGGGCTGGGTCACCCCTCCACTTT